These T cell receptor beta chains were read from a single sample in a study of blood T cells in healthy people across ages. From the 5' RACE reads, TCRdb called clonotypes with MiXCR, one entry per CDR3 protein. The data hold a few hundred thousand distinct CDR3 sequences, with 25% to 30% observed a single time. Sample: blood. The receptors derive from a woman aged 65 to 85 in good health. Both conserved end residues are part of each CDR3. The D gene is left open where the match is weak. Not every row has a clone size; where given, it reads once, few, many or a size class.

abundance	d_gene	v_gene	j_gene	CDR3aa	CDR3nt
NA	NA	TRBV15	TRBJ2-6	CATSRRAGANVLTF	TGTGCCACCAGCAGAAGGGCTGGGGCCAACGTCCTGACTTTC
many	NA	TRBV28	TRBJ2-5	CASSTGGYQETQYF	TGTGCCAGCAGCACAGGCGGGTACCAAGAGACCCAGTACTTC
few	NA	TRBV6-2/TRBV6-3	TRBJ1-2	CASSYSKVSTGYTF	TGTGCCAGCAGTTACTCGAAGGTCTCAACTGGCTACACCTTC
many	NA	TRBV29-1	TRBJ2-6	CSVGASGANVLTF	TGCAGCGTTGGGGCCTCTGGGGCCAACGTCCTGACTTTC
few	NA	TRBV20-1	TRBJ2-7	CSASQADYEQYF	TGCAGTGCTAGCCAGGCAGATTACGAGCAGTACTTC
few	NA	TRBV21-1	TRBJ2-7	CASSKLAGITYEQYF	TGTGCCAGCAGCAAACTAGCGGGGATAACCTACGAGCAGTACTTC
NA	TRBD1	TRBV7-3	TRBJ2-2	CASSPDGQVRELFF	TGTGCCAGCAGCCCAGATGGACAGGTCCGGGAGCTGTTTTTT
NA	TRBD1	TRBV9	TRBJ2-3	CASSATTGDTDTQYF	TGTGCCAGCAGCGCTACGACAGGGGACACAGATACGCAGTATTTT
NA	NA	TRBV10-3	TRBJ2-7	CAISSPQNYEQYF	TGTGCCATCAGTTCCCCACAGAACTACGAGCAGTACTTC
medium-sized	NA	TRBV29-1	TRBJ2-2	CSVGVIANTGELFF	TGCAGCGTTGGGGTTATCGCGAACACCGGGGAGCTGTTTTTT
NA	NA	TRBV28	TRBJ1-5	CASSLNPAGNQPQHF	TGTGCCAGCAGTTTAAATCCCGCGGGGAATCAGCCCCAGCATTTT
few	NA	TRBV28	TRBJ2-3	CASSLRGGGRVRDTQYF	TGTGCCAGCAGTTTAAGGGGTGGCGGGCGAGTCAGGGATACGCAGTATTTT
NA	NA	TRBV3-1	TRBJ1-3	CASSHYGNTIYF	TGTGCCAGCAGCCATTACGGAAACACCATATATTTT
few	NA	TRBV28	TRBJ1-2	CASSLYSGVGYTF	TGTGCCAGCAGTTTATATTCAGGGGTCGGCTACACCTTC
few	NA	TRBV20-1	TRBJ1-5	CSARDPRGRDSNQPQHF	TGCAGTGCTAGAGATCCGCGGGGGCGGGATAGCAATCAGCCCCAGCATTTT
few	TRBD1	TRBV9	TRBJ1-2	CASSVRQGGGYTF	TGTGCCAGCAGCGTTAGACAGGGCGGCGGCTACACCTTC
NA	NA	TRBV11-3	TRBJ2-3	CASSAEGTLSTDTQYF	TGTGCCAGCAGCGCCGAGGGGACCCTGAGCACAGATACGCAGTATTTT
NA	NA	TRBV7-2	TRBJ2-3	CASSLLGVEGTQYF	TGTGCCAGCAGCTTATTAGGGGTGGAGGGTACGCAGTATTTT
NA	NA	TRBV28	TRBJ1-5	CASTRLGQPQHF	TGTGCCAGCACCCGCCTAGGACAGCCCCAGCATTTT
once	TRBD2	TRBV5-5	TRBJ2-7	CASSPGTSASYEQYF	TGTGCCAGCAGCCCCGGGACTAGCGCCTCCTACGAGCAGTACTTC
NA	NA	TRBV6-1	TRBJ1-5	CASSEAQQGDQPQHF	TGTGCCAGCAGTGAAGCACAACAGGGAGATCAGCCCCAGCATTTT
few	TRBD1	TRBV6-5	TRBJ1-2	CASSRTGTGSYGYTF	TGTGCCAGCAGTCGAACCGGGACAGGGTCTTATGGCTACACCTTC